A single T cell receptor (beta chain) is shown here with its context. Its antigen is as yet unknown. Measured with immunoSEQ multiplex PCR; TCRdb has only the in-frame clones, and not every one. The data show over 35,000 clones, about 86% seen once. The data derive from a study of lymphopenia after photon versus proton radiotherapy. Study results and caveats: After lymphocyte nadir, photon-treated repertoires showed oligoclonal expansion, especially CD8+ Temra. Photon-treated patients lost naive T cells and TCR diversity; proton-treated stayed stable.

Per the germline V gene, CDR1 is LNHDA and CDR2 is SQIVND (reference sequence). V was shortened by 1 base and J by 6 bases, with 6 bases between the two germline ends. The CDR3 runs to 12 residues. The chain employs TRBV19 and TRBJ2-5, with D perhaps matching TRBD1 (5 bases). The specimen comprised peripheral blood, sampled from a patient treated with proton-based radiotherapy. The receptor's source is a woman in her 70s with pancreatic cancer. Some clones in this sample may be carry-over from other donors' samples. As DNA, the CDR3 is TGTGCCAGTAGTATAGGGGGCAAGACCCAGTACTTC. Protein: CASSIGGKTQYF.